Listed below are T cell receptor beta chains from one sample, sequenced in a study of blood T cells in healthy people across ages. TCRdb recomputed calls from the 5' RACE reads with MiXCR, one row per CDR3 protein. The sample holds 870,000 or so distinct CDR3 sequences, 25% to 30% seen once. Sequenced sample: blood. The receptors were gathered from a woman of 80 years or more in good health. Both conserved end residues are part of each CDR3. Fields, in order: CDR3 length, clone size, D gene, V gene, J gene, CDR3 DNA, CDR3 protein. The D gene is left open where the match is weak. Clone size is given for some rows only: seen once, a few or many times, or a class if the clone is expanded.

cdr3_length: 15; clone_size: few; d_call: .; v_call: TRBV9; j_call: TRBJ1-4; cdr3_nt: TGTGCCAGCAGCGGACACGGACAGCGTAATGAAAAACTGTTTTTT; cdr3_aa: CASSGHGQRNEKLFF
cdr3_length: 16; clone_size: few; d_call: .; v_call: TRBV5-1; j_call: TRBJ1-3; cdr3_nt: TGCGCCAGCAGCCCTGACAAAGCTGGCGCTGGAAACACCATATATTTT; cdr3_aa: CASSPDKAGAGNTIYF
cdr3_length: 14; clone_size: few; d_call: .; v_call: TRBV27; j_call: TRBJ2-7; cdr3_nt: TGTGCCAGCTCCCTAGCTAGCGTTTACAATGAGCAGTACTTC; cdr3_aa: CASSLASVYNEQYF
cdr3_length: 14; clone_size: .; d_call: .; v_call: TRBV7-8; j_call: TRBJ2-7; cdr3_nt: TGTGCCAGCAGCTTAGCTGGGGGGAGAGACGAGCAGTACTTC; cdr3_aa: CASSLAGGRDEQYF
cdr3_length: 11; clone_size: few; d_call: .; v_call: TRBV19; j_call: TRBJ1-2; cdr3_nt: TGTGCCGGGGCATCAAGAAGTGGCTACACCTTC; cdr3_aa: CAGASRSGYTF
cdr3_length: 17; clone_size: many; d_call: .; v_call: TRBV11-2; j_call: TRBJ2-3; cdr3_nt: TGTGCCAGCAGCCCAGACGTAGCTAGCCCCCCCACAGATACGCAGTATTTT; cdr3_aa: CASSPDVASPPTDTQYF
cdr3_length: 13; clone_size: many; d_call: .; v_call: TRBV7-2; j_call: TRBJ2-3; cdr3_nt: TGTGCCAGCAGCTTAGCCCCCACAGATACGCAGTATTTT; cdr3_aa: CASSLAPTDTQYF
cdr3_length: 17; clone_size: .; d_call: TRBD1; v_call: TRBV7-9; j_call: TRBJ1-1; cdr3_nt: TGTGCCAGCAGCTTATCTGGGACAGGGGGGAAGAACACTGAAGCTTTCTTT; cdr3_aa: CASSLSGTGGKNTEAFF
cdr3_length: 16; clone_size: .; d_call: TRBD2; v_call: TRBV5-6; j_call: TRBJ2-7; cdr3_nt: TGTGCCAGCAGAAGGGCCGGGACTAGCTCCTACAATGAGCAGTACTTC; cdr3_aa: CASRRAGTSSYNEQYF
cdr3_length: 18; clone_size: .; d_call: TRBD1; v_call: TRBV11-2; j_call: TRBJ2-7; cdr3_nt: TGTGCCAGCAGCTTAGTGTTACCGGGACAGGGACGTTCCTACGAGCAGTACTTC; cdr3_aa: CASSLVLPGQGRSYEQYF
cdr3_length: 13; clone_size: few; d_call: .; v_call: TRBV3-1; j_call: TRBJ2-1; cdr3_nt: TGTGCCAGCAGCCAAGGGCAGTGGGCTGAGCAGTTCTTC; cdr3_aa: CASSQGQWAEQFF
cdr3_length: 13; clone_size: once; d_call: .; v_call: TRBV3-1; j_call: TRBJ2-7; cdr3_nt: TGTGCCAGCAGACACAGGAGCCACTACGAGCAGTACTTC; cdr3_aa: CASRHRSHYEQYF
cdr3_length: 14; clone_size: .; d_call: .; v_call: TRBV12-3/TRBV12-4; j_call: TRBJ2-7; cdr3_nt: TGTGCCAGCAGCTCCCGGACAGACCTCTACGAGCAGTACTTC; cdr3_aa: CASSSRTDLYEQYF
cdr3_length: 14; clone_size: .; d_call: TRBD2; v_call: TRBV12-3/TRBV12-4; j_call: TRBJ2-3; cdr3_nt: TGTGCCAGCAGGGGACTAGCGGGGGGTGATACGCAGTATTTT; cdr3_aa: CASRGLAGGDTQYF
cdr3_length: 14; clone_size: .; d_call: TRBD1; v_call: TRBV20-1; j_call: TRBJ2-7; cdr3_nt: TGCAGTGCAAACCCCGGGACAGCCTCCTACGAGCAGTACTTC; cdr3_aa: CSANPGTASYEQYF
cdr3_length: 15; clone_size: .; d_call: .; v_call: TRBV3-1; j_call: TRBJ1-6; cdr3_nt: TGTGCCAGCAGCCCCTACCCCGTTCAGGCTTCACCCCTCCACTTT; cdr3_aa: CASSPYPVQASPLHF
cdr3_length: 16; clone_size: .; d_call: TRBD1; v_call: TRBV27; j_call: TRBJ1-2; cdr3_nt: TGTGCCAGCAGTTCGCTCGGGACAGGAGCTTCTTATGGCTACACCTTC; cdr3_aa: CASSSLGTGASYGYTF
cdr3_length: 11; clone_size: few; d_call: .; v_call: TRBV4-2; j_call: TRBJ1-2; cdr3_nt: TGTGCCAGCAGCCACGAAGATGGCTACACCTTC; cdr3_aa: CASSHEDGYTF
cdr3_length: 15; clone_size: many; d_call: TRBD2; v_call: TRBV11-2; j_call: TRBJ2-3; cdr3_nt: TGTGCCAGCAGTAGACTAGCGGGGGACCGAGATACGCAGTATTTT; cdr3_aa: CASSRLAGDRDTQYF
cdr3_length: 14; clone_size: few; d_call: .; v_call: TRBV10-3; j_call: TRBJ2-5; cdr3_nt: TGTGCCATCAGTGAGTCTGGCGGATTCAATGAGCAGTACTTC; cdr3_aa: CAISESGGFNEQYF
cdr3_length: 16; clone_size: .; d_call: TRBD1; v_call: TRBV4-1; j_call: TRBJ1-2; cdr3_nt: TGCGCCAGCAGCCAGGCGGGACAGGGAGGTGAGGGAGGCTACTCCTTC; cdr3_aa: CASSQAGQGGEGGYSF
cdr3_length: 14; clone_size: many; d_call: TRBD1; v_call: TRBV27; j_call: TRBJ2-7; cdr3_nt: TGTGCCAGCAGTTTTCGCAGGGGGCCCCACGAGCAGTACTTC; cdr3_aa: CASSFRRGPHEQYF
cdr3_length: 15; clone_size: many; d_call: .; v_call: TRBV7-2; j_call: TRBJ1-2; cdr3_nt: TGTGCCAGCAGCCCACCCGGGACAAGGTCCGGAGGCTACACCTTC; cdr3_aa: CASSPPGTRSGGYTF
cdr3_length: 15; clone_size: few; d_call: .; v_call: TRBV7-2; j_call: TRBJ1-2; cdr3_nt: TGTGCCAGCAGCTTAGAAGTGTTTATTAACTATGGCTACACCTTC; cdr3_aa: CASSLEVFINYGYTF
cdr3_length: 18; clone_size: .; d_call: TRBD1; v_call: TRBV20-1; j_call: TRBJ1-1; cdr3_nt: TGCAGTGCTAGCCGGATCTATGTGTACAGGGGTCGAAGGCCTGAAGCTTTCTTT; cdr3_aa: CSASRIYVYRGRRPEAFF
cdr3_length: 12; clone_size: few; d_call: .; v_call: TRBV10-3; j_call: TRBJ1-5; cdr3_nt: TGTGCCATCAGTCGACAGAATCAGCCCCAGCATTTT; cdr3_aa: CAISRQNQPQHF
cdr3_length: 13; clone_size: many; d_call: .; v_call: TRBV12-3/TRBV12-4; j_call: TRBJ2-1; cdr3_nt: TGTGCCAGCAGTTTTTTGCCTGGCAATGAGCAGTTCTTC; cdr3_aa: CASSFLPGNEQFF
cdr3_length: 15; clone_size: many; d_call: .; v_call: TRBV6-2/TRBV6-3; j_call: TRBJ2-1; cdr3_nt: TGTGCCAGCAGTTACTTCCGGGCCCACGGCACTGAGCAGTTCTTC; cdr3_aa: CASSYFRAHGTEQFF